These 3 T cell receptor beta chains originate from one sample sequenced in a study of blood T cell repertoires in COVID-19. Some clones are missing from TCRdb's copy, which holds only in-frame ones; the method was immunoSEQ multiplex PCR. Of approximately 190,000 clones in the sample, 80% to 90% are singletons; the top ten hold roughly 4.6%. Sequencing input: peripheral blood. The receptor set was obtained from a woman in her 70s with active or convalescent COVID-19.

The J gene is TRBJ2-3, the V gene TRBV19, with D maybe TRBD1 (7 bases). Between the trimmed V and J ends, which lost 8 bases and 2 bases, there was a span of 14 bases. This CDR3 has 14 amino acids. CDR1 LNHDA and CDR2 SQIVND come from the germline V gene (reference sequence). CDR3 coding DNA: TGTGCCAGTTGGGGGGACAGCCTCACAGATACGCAGTATTTT. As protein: CASWGDSLTDTQYF.

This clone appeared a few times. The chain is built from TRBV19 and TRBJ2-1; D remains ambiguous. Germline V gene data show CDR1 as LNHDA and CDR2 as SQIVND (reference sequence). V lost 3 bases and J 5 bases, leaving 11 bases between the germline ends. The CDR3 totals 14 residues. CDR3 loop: CASSMTGIDNEQFF. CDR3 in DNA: TGTGCCAGTAGTATGACTGGTATCGACAATGAGCAGTTCTTC.

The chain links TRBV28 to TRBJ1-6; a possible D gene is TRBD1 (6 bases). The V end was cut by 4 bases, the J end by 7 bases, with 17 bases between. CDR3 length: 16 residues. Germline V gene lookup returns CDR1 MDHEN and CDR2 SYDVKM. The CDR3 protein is CASSSRSRGANSPLHF. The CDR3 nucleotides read TGTGCCAGCAGTTCCCGATCCAGGGGTGCGAATTCACCCCTCCACTTT.